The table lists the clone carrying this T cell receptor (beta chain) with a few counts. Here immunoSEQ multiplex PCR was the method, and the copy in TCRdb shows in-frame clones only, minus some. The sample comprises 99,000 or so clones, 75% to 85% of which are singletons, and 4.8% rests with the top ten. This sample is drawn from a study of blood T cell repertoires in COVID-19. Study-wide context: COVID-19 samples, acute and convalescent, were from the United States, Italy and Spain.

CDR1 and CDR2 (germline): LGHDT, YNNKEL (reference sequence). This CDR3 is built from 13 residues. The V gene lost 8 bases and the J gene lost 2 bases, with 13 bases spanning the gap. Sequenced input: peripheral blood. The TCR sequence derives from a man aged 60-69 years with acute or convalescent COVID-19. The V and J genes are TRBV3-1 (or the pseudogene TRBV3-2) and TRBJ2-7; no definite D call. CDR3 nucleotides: TGTGCCAGCTTTTCTAGAACCACCTACGAGCAGTACTTC. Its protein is CASFSRTTYEQYF.